The 10 T cell receptor beta chains below come from one sample, sequenced in a study of CD8 T cells in Susac syndrome. After extraction with the RNeasy kit, 0.5 to 1 ug of the RNA was reverse transcribed using random hexamers. TCRdb reprocessed the immunoSEQ multiplex PCR reads with MiXCR, giving one entry per CDR3 protein. The table lists more than 150,000 distinct CDR3 sequences, approximately 95% of them singletons. Sequenced input: CD4+ T cells from PBMCs. Every receptor here comes from a human donor with Susac syndrome.

This chain links TRBV20-1 with TRBJ2-3, with TRBD2 identical over 11 bases. This CDR3 is 14 amino acids long. Germline CDR1 is DFQATT and CDR2 is SNEGSKA (reference sequence). V shed 6 bases and J 8 bases; nucleotides not matched to a gene: 10. CDR3 bases: TGCAGTGCCCAGACTAGCGGGGCGGCGGTTACGCAGTATTTT. Protein product: CSAQTSGAAVTQYF.

This clonotype was counted once. The chain carries TRBV29-1 and TRBJ2-3, with 9 bases lining up with TRBD2. This CDR3 has 15 amino acids. The J segment lost 0 bases and the V segment lost 6 bases, leaving 7 bases of the junction unmatched. Germline-derived CDR1 and CDR2 are SQVTM and ANQGSEA. The CDR3 here is CSVNGLAGSTDTQYF. For the CDR3, the DNA is TGCAGCGTCAACGGGCTAGCGGGGAGCACAGATACGCAGTATTTT.

J is TRBJ1-5 and V is TRBV15, with D possibly matching TRBD1 (5 bases). CDR1 is LNHNV and CDR2 is YYDKDF in the germline V gene (reference sequence). The V and J ends lost 1 base and 0 bases respectively, with 19 bases between them. The CDR3 runs 19 residues. CDR3 DNA sequence: TGTGCCACCAGCAGAGTTTTGGGCAGAAAGGGGTTTAGCAATCAGCCCCAGCATTTT. This encodes CATSRVLGRKGFSNQPQHF.

In this sample, this clonotype turned up once. This chain uses TRBV29-1 with TRBJ2-2; no reliable D call. Trimming shortened V by 4 bases and J by 6 bases, and 9 bases separated the two germline ends. Germline assignment: CDR1 SQVTM and CDR2 ANQGSEA. This CDR3 has 12 residues. CDR3: CSVGLAAGELFF. As DNA, the CDR3 is TGCAGCGTTGGATTGGCAGCCGGGGAGCTGTTTTTT.

This sequence joins TRBV20-1 and TRBJ1-6, with a possible D match to TRBD1 (5 bases). Germline assignment: CDR1 DFQATT and CDR2 SNEGSKA (reference sequence). The CDR3 loop spans 16 amino acids. Trimming shortened V by 5 bases and J by 0 bases, and 14 bases separated the two germline ends. The CDR3 protein is CSAPGTSSSYNSPLHF. The CDR3 region has the DNA TGCAGTGCTCCAGGGACCTCTAGCTCCTATAATTCACCCCTCCACTTT.

The CDR3 protein is CATSESDRYNEQFF. As DNA, the CDR3 is TGTGCCACCAGTGAGAGTGACAGATACAATGAGCAGTTCTTC. This rearrangement joins TRBV24-1 to TRBJ2-1, with a possible D match to TRBD1 (5 bases). The germline gives CDR1 KGHDR, CDR2 SFDVKD. This CDR3 region has 14 residues. Trimming pared 4 bases from V and 4 bases from J, leaving 10 bases between.

The J gene is TRBJ1-2, the V gene TRBV2, with 11 bases identical to TRBD1. The CDR3 is 17 residues long. With V trimmed by 1 base and J by 4 bases, 8 bases remained unmatched. The germline V gene encodes CDR1 SNHLY and CDR2 FYNNEI. In nucleotides, the CDR3 is TGTGCCAGCAGTGAAGGGACAGGGGGCGTAGAGTTCTATGGCTACACCTTC. It codes for CASSEGTGGVEFYGYTF.

The rearrangement joins TRBV5-1 to TRBJ2-3; D perhaps matches TRBD2 (5 bases). Trimming left V 7 bases short and J 2 bases short, with 14 bases between. Per the germline V gene, CDR1 is SGHRS and CDR2 is YFSETQ. The CDR3 length is 14 residues. For the CDR3, the DNA is TGCGCCAGCTACGGAGACTACTACACAGATACGCAGTATTTT. It specifies CASYGDYYTDTQYF.

The genes are TRBV4-3 and TRBJ2-5, with D perhaps TRBD1 (7 bases). V gave up 4 bases and J gave up 5 bases, with 20 bases separating them. There are 16 residues in the CDR3. CDR1 is LGHNA, CDR2 YSLEER, per germline. The CDR3 spells CASSRTRGEEKETQYF. CDR3 coding DNA: TGCGCCAGCAGCCGGACCAGGGGGGAGGAGAAGGAGACCCAGTACTTC.

The rearrangement uses TRBV24-1 and TRBJ2-1; D call uncertain. The V and J ends lost 3 bases and 10 bases respectively, with 12 bases between them. The CDR3 consists of 13 residues. Germline assignment: CDR1 KGHDR and CDR2 SFDVKD. The CDR3 spells CATSDQTTGEQFF. In nucleotides, the CDR3 is TGTGCCACCAGTGATCAAACCACCGGCGAGCAGTTCTTC.